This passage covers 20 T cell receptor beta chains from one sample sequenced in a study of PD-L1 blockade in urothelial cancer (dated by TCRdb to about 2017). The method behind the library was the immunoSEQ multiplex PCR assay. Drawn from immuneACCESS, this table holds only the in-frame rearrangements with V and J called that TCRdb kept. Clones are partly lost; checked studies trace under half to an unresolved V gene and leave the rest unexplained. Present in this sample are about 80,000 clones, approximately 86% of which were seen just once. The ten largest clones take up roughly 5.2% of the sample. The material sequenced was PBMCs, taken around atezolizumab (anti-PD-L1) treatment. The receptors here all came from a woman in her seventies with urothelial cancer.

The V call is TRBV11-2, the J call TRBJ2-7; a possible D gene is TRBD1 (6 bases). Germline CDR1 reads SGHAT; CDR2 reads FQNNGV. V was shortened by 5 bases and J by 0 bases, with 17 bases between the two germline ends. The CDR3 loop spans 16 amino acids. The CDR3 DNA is TGTGCCAGCAGCGTCAGGGGTAAGGGCTCCTCCTACGAGCAGTACTTC. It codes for CASSVRGKGSSYEQYF.

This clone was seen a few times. In nucleotides, the CDR3 is TGTGCCAGTAGCCCGGGACTAGCGGCCTACGAGCAGTACTTC. It yields the protein CASSPGLAAYEQYF. This sequence joins TRBV19 and TRBJ2-7; TRBD2 aligns across 11 bases. With V trimmed by 6 bases and J by 2 bases, 3 bases remained unmatched. The CDR3 covers 14 residues. Looked up from germline, CDR1 is LNHDA and CDR2 is SQIVND (reference sequence). The variable domain in full, completed from reference TRBV19 and TRBJ2-7, reads DGGITQSPKYLFRKEGQNVTLSCEQNLNHDAMYWYRQDPGQGLRLIYYSQIVNDFQKGDIAEGYSVSREKKESFPLTVTSAQKNPTAFYLCASSPGLAAYEQYFGPGTRLTVT.

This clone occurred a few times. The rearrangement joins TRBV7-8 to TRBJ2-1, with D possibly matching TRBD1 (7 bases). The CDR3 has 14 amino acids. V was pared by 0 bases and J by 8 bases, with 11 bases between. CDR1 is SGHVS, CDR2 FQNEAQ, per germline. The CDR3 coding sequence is TGTGCCAGCAGCTTAGCCCCCAGGGGGGATGAGCAGTTCTTC. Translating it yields CASSLAPRGDEQFF.

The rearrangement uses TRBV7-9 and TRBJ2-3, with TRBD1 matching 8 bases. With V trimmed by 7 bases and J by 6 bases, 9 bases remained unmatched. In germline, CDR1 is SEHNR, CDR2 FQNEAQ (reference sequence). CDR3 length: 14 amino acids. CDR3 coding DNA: TGTGCCAGCATCCTTGGACAGGGTATGGATACGCAGTATTTT. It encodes CASILGQGMDTQYF.

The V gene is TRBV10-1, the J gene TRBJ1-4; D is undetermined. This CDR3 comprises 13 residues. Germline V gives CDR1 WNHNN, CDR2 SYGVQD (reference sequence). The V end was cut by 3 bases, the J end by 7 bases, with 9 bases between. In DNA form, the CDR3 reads TGCGCCAGCAGTGAATCGTCAGGTGAAAAACTGTTTTTT. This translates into CASSESSGEKLFF.

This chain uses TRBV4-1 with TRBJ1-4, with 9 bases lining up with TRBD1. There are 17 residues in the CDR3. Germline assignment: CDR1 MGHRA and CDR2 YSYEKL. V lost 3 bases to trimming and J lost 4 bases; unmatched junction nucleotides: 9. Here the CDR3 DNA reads TGCGCCAGCAGCCACCCGGGACAGGGAAAGTTTAATGAAAAACTGTTTTTT. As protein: CASSHPGQGKFNEKLFF.

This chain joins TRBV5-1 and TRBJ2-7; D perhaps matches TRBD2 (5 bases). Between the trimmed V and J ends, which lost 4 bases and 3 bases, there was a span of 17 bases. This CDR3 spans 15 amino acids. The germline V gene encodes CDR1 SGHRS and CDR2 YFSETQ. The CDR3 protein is CASSNELERYYEQYF. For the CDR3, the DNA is TGCGCCAGCAGCAACGAACTAGAGAGATACTACGAGCAGTACTTC.

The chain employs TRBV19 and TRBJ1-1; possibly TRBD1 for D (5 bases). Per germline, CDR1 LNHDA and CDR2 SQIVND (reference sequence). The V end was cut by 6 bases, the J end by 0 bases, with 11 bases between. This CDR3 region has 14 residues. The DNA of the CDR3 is TGTGCCAGTAGCCCTCAGGGCCTGAACACTGAAGCTTTCTTT. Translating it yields CASSPQGLNTEAFF.

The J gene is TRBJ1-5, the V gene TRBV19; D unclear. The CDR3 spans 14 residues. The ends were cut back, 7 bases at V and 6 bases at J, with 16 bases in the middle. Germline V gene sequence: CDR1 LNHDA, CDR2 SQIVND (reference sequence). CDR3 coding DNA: TGTGCCAGTAATCCCGAGGGAGACGGTCAGCCCCAGCATTTT. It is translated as CASNPEGDGQPQHF. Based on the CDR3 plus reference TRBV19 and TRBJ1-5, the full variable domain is DGGITQSPKYLFRKEGQNVTLSCEQNLNHDAMYWYRQDPGQGLRLIYYSQIVNDFQKGDIAEGYSVSREKKESFPLTVTSAQKNPTAFYLCASNPEGDGQPQHFGDGTRLSIL.

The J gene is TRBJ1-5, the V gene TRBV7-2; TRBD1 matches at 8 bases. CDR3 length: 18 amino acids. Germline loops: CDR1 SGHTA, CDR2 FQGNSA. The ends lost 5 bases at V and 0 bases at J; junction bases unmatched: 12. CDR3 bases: TGTGCCAGCAGCGCACAACCGGGACAGGCCCTTAGCAATCAGCCCCAGCATTTT. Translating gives CASSAQPGQALSNQPQHF. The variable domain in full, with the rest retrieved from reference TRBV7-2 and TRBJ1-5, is GAGVSQSPSNKVTEKGKDVELRCDPISGHTALYWYRQSLGQGLEFLIYFQGNSAPDKSGLPSDRFSAERTGGSVSTLTIQRTQQEDSAVYLCASSAQPGQALSNQPQHFGDGTRLSIL.

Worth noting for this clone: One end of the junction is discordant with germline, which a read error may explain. In nucleotides, the CDR3 is TGTGCCAGCAGACCCGCCCGCACGATCCAGGGGTGGCACTTC. Translating gives CASRPARTIQGWHF. The chain employs TRBV6-5 and TRBJ2-7, with D possibly being TRBD1 (6 bases). Germline CDR1 and CDR2: MNHEY and SVGAGI. The CDR3 is made up of 14 amino acids.

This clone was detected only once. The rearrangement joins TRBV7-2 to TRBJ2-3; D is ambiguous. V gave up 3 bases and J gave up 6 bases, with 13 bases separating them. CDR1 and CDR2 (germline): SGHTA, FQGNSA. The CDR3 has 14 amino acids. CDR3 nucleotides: TGTGCCAGCAGCTTGGGCTACAAAATGGATACGCAGTATTTT. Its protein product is CASSLGYKMDTQYF.

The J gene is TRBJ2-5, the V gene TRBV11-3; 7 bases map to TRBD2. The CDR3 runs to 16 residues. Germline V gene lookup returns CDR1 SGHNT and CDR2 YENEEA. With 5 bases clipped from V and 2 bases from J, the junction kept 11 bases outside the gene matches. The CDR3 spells CASSLRGWVTQETQYF. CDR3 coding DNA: TGTGCCAGCAGCCTGCGGGGGTGGGTGACGCAAGAGACCCAGTACTTC.

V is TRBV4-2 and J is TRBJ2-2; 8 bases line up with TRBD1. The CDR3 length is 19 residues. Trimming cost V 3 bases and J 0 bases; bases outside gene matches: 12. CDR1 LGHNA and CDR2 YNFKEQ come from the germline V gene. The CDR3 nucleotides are TGTGCCAGCAGCCACTTCTTTGGACAGGGCCTCTCGAACACCGGGGAGCTGTTTTTT. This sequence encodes CASSHFFGQGLSNTGELFF.

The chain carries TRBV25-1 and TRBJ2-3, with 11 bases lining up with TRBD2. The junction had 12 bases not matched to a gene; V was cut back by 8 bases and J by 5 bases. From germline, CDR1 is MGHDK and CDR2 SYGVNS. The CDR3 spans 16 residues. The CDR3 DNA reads TGTGCCAGCCGCCGGGGCCTAGCGGGAGGCAGAGATACGCAGTATTTT. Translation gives CASRRGLAGGRDTQYF. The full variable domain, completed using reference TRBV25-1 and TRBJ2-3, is EADIYQTPRYLVIGTGKKITLECSQTMGHDKMYWYQQDPGMELHLIHYSYGVNSTEKGDLSSESTVSRIRTEHFPLTLESARPSHTSQYLCASRRGLAGGRDTQYFGPGTRLTVL.

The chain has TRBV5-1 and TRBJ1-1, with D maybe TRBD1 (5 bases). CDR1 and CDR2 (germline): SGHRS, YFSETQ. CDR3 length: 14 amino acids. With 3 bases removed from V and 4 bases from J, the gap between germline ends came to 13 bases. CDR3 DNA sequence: TGCGCCAGCAGCTGGACCTCGGGGGGCACTGAAGCTTTCTTT. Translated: CASSWTSGGTEAFF.

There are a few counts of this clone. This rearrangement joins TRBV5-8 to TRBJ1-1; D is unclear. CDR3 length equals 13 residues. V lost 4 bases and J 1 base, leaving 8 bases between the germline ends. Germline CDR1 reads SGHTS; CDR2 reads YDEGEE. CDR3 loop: CASSTSGNTEAFF. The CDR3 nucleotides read TGTGCCAGCAGCACGAGCGGGAACACTGAAGCTTTCTTT.

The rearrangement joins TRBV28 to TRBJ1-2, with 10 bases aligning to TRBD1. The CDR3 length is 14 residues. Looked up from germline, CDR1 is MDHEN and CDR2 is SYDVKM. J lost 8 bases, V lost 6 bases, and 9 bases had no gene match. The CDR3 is CASRYAGTGDGYTF. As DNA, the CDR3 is TGTGCCAGCAGGTACGCCGGGACAGGGGACGGCTACACCTTC.

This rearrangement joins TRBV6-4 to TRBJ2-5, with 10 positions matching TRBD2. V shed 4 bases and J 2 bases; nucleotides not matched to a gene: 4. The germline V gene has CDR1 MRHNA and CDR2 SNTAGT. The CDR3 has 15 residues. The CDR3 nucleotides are TGTGCCAGCAGTGCCTATAGCGGGGGGCAAGAGACCCAGTACTTC. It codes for CASSAYSGGQETQYF.

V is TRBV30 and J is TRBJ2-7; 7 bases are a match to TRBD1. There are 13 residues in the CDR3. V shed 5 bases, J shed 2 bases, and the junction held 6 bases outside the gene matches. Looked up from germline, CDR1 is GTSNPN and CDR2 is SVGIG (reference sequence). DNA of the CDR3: TGTGCCTGGGCCCCAGACAGGGCCTACGAGCAGTACTTC. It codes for CAWAPDRAYEQYF.